This T cell receptor (beta chain) was observed in a study of CD8+ T cells in alopecia areata. Study-level background: Administration of oral tofacitinib to treated patients was at 5 to 10 mg twice daily. Study conclusions and caveats: Possibly because of HLA-related factors, TCR sharing was less clear across patients than in mice. Scalp clonality and expanded CD8+ clones among the top 100 were significantly decreased by tofacitinib.

Reverse transcription of extracted RNA yielded cDNA, which provided the sequencing template. Sequencing used immunoSEQ multiplex PCR; TCRdb keeps in-frame clones, though not all of them. The sample holds about 300,000 clones, 58% seen once. Treatment reported: oral pan-JAK inhibitor, 5-10 mg twice daily. Collection of lesional scalp punch biopsies and peripheral blood was performed in alopecia areata patients. Per the germline V gene, CDR1 is SGDLS and CDR2 is YYNGEE. V lost 1 base, J lost 5 bases, and 1 base stayed unmatched. The CDR3 covers 14 residues. In the case of this clone: Its antigen is unidentified.

This receptor was taken from a human donor with alopecia areata. The chain is built from TRBV9 and TRBJ2-7; TRBD2 agrees at 12 bases. The sequences come from CD4+ T cells sorted from blood, collected at week 24, from a patient treated with tofacitinib. CDR3 sequence (DNA): TGTGCCAGCAGCGTAAGGACTAGCGGGGACGAGCAGTACTTC. Translated: CASSVRTSGDEQYF.